The 29 T cell receptor beta chains below were found in one sample sequenced in a study of shared T cell receptors in the human thymus. Here immunoSEQ multiplex PCR was the method, and the copy in TCRdb shows in-frame clones only, minus some. The data show around 68,000 clones, 90% to 95% seen once. Material: thymocytes. These TCRs come from a human donor.

The CDR3 sequence: CASSEDPHFSTDTQYF. The DNA of the CDR3 is TGTGCCAGCAGCGAGGACCCCCACTTTAGCACAGATACGCAGTATTTT. The rearrangement joins TRBV7-3 to TRBJ2-3; D is undetermined. The CDR3 length is 16 residues. Germline V gene lookup returns CDR1 SGHTA and CDR2 FQGTGA. Between the trimmed V and J ends, which lost 5 bases and 0 bases, there was a span of 15 bases.

The CDR3 region has the DNA TGTGCCAGCAGCCATGGACATTTCGGGACAGGGGGTGGAAACACCATATATTTT. It yields the protein CASSHGHFGTGGGNTIYF. The V gene is TRBV5-5, the J gene TRBJ1-3; 11 bases fit TRBD1. V shed 4 bases, J shed 3 bases, and the junction held 12 bases outside the gene matches. Germline V lookup: CDR1 SGHKS, CDR2 YYEKEE (reference sequence). The CDR3 contains 18 residues.

The chain carries TRBV4-3 and TRBJ1-4; D unclear. This CDR3 is 18 amino acids long. Germline CDR1 and CDR2: LGHNA and YSLEER. With 0 bases removed from V and 2 bases from J, the gap between germline ends came to 16 bases. In nucleotides, the CDR3 is TGCGCCAGCAGCCAAGATCCATCTATTAGGGAGACTAATGAAAAACTGTTTTTT. This sequence encodes CASSQDPSIRETNEKLFF.

The chain employs TRBV7-2 and TRBJ1-1; D gene uncertain. Germline V gene lookup returns CDR1 SGHTA and CDR2 FQGNSA. The CDR3 runs 14 residues. V lost 0 bases and J 5 bases, leaving 10 bases between the germline ends. DNA for the CDR3: TGTGCCAGCAGCTTAGCGGGAGGGTGGACTGAAGCTTTCTTT. Protein product: CASSLAGGWTEAFF.

The chain employs TRBV7-3 and TRBJ1-2, with D perhaps TRBD1 (5 bases). The CDR3 has 16 residues. The V gene's germline CDR1 is SGHTA and CDR2 FQGTGA. Trimming shortened V by 1 base and J by 4 bases, and 16 bases separated the two germline ends. DNA of the CDR3: TGTGCCAGCAGCTTAAGCACTGCGGGGACGAGCTATGGCTACACCTTC. Its translation is CASSLSTAGTSYGYTF.

This chain links TRBV19 with TRBJ1-5, with TRBD1 matching over 10 bases. This CDR3 has 14 amino acids. V gave up 6 bases and J gave up 4 bases; unmatched junction bases: 3. Germline values: CDR1 LNHDA, CDR2 SQIVND (reference sequence). The CDR3 loop reads CASSPDRGNQPQHF. As DNA, the CDR3 is TGTGCCAGTAGCCCGGACAGGGGGAATCAGCCCCAGCATTTT.

This clone has more than one count but fewer than ten. The chain is built from TRBV27 and TRBJ1-6; no clear D gene. V was pared by 7 bases and J by 9 bases, with 16 bases between. Germline V gene lookup returns CDR1 MNHEY and CDR2 SMNVEV (reference sequence). The CDR3 contains 14 residues. Here the CDR3 DNA reads TGTGCCAGCACCCCGTCTACCGAAGGTTCACCCCTCCACTTT. Its translation is CASTPSTEGSPLHF.

This clone was counted a single time. The chain joins TRBV2 to TRBJ1-5; 8 positions match TRBD1. Unmatched junction bases numbered 10, after V lost 6 bases and J lost 0 bases. This CDR3 region has 17 residues. CDR1 and CDR2 (germline): SNHLY, FYNNEI. The CDR3 sequence: CASRMDREAYSNQPQHF. DNA for the CDR3: TGTGCCAGCAGGATGGACAGGGAGGCTTATAGCAATCAGCCCCAGCATTTT. The full variable domain, completed using reference TRBV2 and TRBJ1-5, is EPEVTQTPSHQVTQMGQEVILRCVPISNHLYFYWYRQILGQKVEFLVSFYNNEISEKSEIFDDQFSVERPDGSNFTLKIRSTKLEDSAMYFCASRMDREAYSNQPQHFGDGTRLSIL.

The chain has TRBV5-4 and TRBJ2-2; D is unclear. Per germline, CDR1 SGHNT and CDR2 YYREEE (reference sequence). CDR3 length equals 15 residues. V lost 0 bases, J lost 5 bases, and 11 bases lay in between. This CDR3 reads CASSLGSVLTGELFF. The DNA of the CDR3 is TGTGCCAGCAGCTTGGGTTCAGTACTTACCGGGGAGCTGTTTTTT. The full variable domain, in which reference TRBV5-4 and TRBJ2-2 provide the parts outside the CDR3, is ETGVTQSPTHLIKTRGQQVTLRCSSQSGHNTVSWYQQALGQGPQFIFQYYREEENGRGNFPPRFSGLQFPNYSSELNVNALELDDSALYLCASSLGSVLTGELFFGEGSRLTVL.

This sequence joins TRBV7-2 and TRBJ1-2; TRBD1 agrees at 8 bases. This CDR3 region has 16 residues. Germline V CDR1 and CDR2: SGHTA, FQGNSA. The trim removed 2 bases at V and 6 bases at J, leaving 11 bases unmatched. DNA for the CDR3: TGTGCCAGCAGCTTACTTAGGGCAGGGGGCGAAGATGGCTACACCTTC. Protein product: CASSLLRAGGEDGYTF.

This sequence joins TRBV9 and TRBJ1-6, with TRBD1 matching 7 bases. CDR1 and CDR2 from the germline V gene are SGDLS and YYNGEE. The CDR3 is 18 residues long. V was clipped by 3 bases and J by 8 bases; unmatched bases: 17. The chain's CDR3 is CASSAVRQGGIVDSPLHF. The CDR3 nucleotides read TGTGCCAGCAGCGCTGTGAGACAGGGAGGGATAGTGGATTCACCCCTCCACTTT.

This chain uses TRBV11-2 with TRBJ2-3, with D possibly being TRBD2 (6 bases). V lost 6 bases and J lost 7, with 14 bases in between. CDR3 size: 13 residues. CDR1 and CDR2 from the germline V gene are SGHAT and FQNNGV. The CDR3 protein is CASSSELAHTQYF. The CDR3 nucleotides are TGTGCCAGCAGTTCAGAACTAGCCCATACGCAGTATTTT.

The V gene is TRBV5-1, the J gene TRBJ2-3; D is uncertain. Germline CDR1 is SGHRS and CDR2 is YFSETQ. This CDR3 is 15 amino acids long. V lost 0 bases to trimming and J lost 8 bases, with 16 bases between them. The CDR3 bases are TGCGCCAGCAGCTTGGCATCGAGGCGCTTTGGTACGCAGTATTTT. It codes for CASSLASRRFGTQYF.

This clone was picked up one time. J is TRBJ2-5 and V is TRBV19; 7 positions agree with TRBD1. The CDR3 extends over 16 amino acids. Germline V lookup: CDR1 LNHDA, CDR2 SQIVND (reference sequence). J was trimmed by 2 bases and V by 2 bases; bases with no gene match: 8. Written as DNA, the CDR3 is TGTGCCAGTAGTATACTTGGTGACAGGGAGCAAGAGACCCAGTACTTC. Translated, it gives CASSILGDREQETQYF.

The CDR3 DNA reads TGTGCCAGCAGTTTAAGGTGGGGTTTTAATGAAAAACTGTTTTTT. It yields the protein CASSLRWGFNEKLFF. The chain joins TRBV27 to TRBJ1-4; D unclear. The germline gives CDR1 MNHEY, CDR2 SMNVEV (reference sequence). Trimming cost V 2 bases and J 4 bases, with 11 bases left between them. The CDR3 contains 15 residues.

V and J are TRBV7-2 and TRBJ1-5, with D possibly matching TRBD1 (6 bases). The length of the CDR3 is 17 residues. Trimming stripped 0 bases from V and 1 base from J, with 13 bases between. Germline-derived CDR1 and CDR2 are SGHTA and FQGNSA. The CDR3 DNA reads as TGTGCCAGCAGCTTAGCGGTAGGGGGGATCAGCAATCAGCCCCAGCATTTT. Its translation: CASSLAVGGISNQPQHF.

V is TRBV6-8 and J is TRBJ1-1; D gene ambiguous. Germline CDR1 MNHGY, CDR2 SAAAGT. V shed 11 bases and J shed 1 base, with 8 bases lying between them. This CDR3 has 11 amino acids. The DNA for the CDR3 is TGTGCCCTCTGGGCGAACACTGAAGCTTTCTTT. Translating it yields CALWANTEAFF.

This sequence joins TRBV30 and TRBJ1-3; possible D gene TRBD1, 6 bases. CDR1 is GTSNPN, CDR2 SVGIG, per germline (reference sequence). The CDR3 loop spans 14 amino acids. Trimming shortened V by 2 bases and J by 0 bases, and 8 bases separated the two germline ends. CDR3 region: CAWSRGDSGNTIYF. CDR3 in DNA: TGTGCCTGGAGTAGGGGGGACTCTGGAAACACCATATATTTT.

The chain joins TRBV9 to TRBJ2-5, with 8 nucleotides matching TRBD1. Germline assignment: CDR1 SGDLS and CDR2 YYNGEE. Trimming took 3 bases from V and 4 from J; bases not matched to a gene: 14. This CDR3 has 17 amino acids. The DNA of the CDR3 is TGTGCCAGCAGCGCACTCACAGGGGGTAATGTCCGAGAGACCCAGTACTTC. It translates to CASSALTGGNVRETQYF.

V usage is TRBV27 and J usage is TRBJ1-6; TRBD1 agrees at 9 bases. V was clipped by 3 bases and J by 10 bases; unmatched bases: 13. The CDR3 extends over 17 amino acids. In germline, CDR1 is MNHEY, CDR2 SMNVEV (reference sequence). The DNA for the CDR3 is TGTGCCAGCAGTTTCTCCGGATACAGGGGGCGAGGGTCACCCCTCCACTTT. Protein: CASSFSGYRGRGSPLHF.

V gene TRBV4-3 combines with J gene TRBJ2-6, with D maybe TRBD1 (6 bases). Germline CDR1 LGHNA, CDR2 YSLEER. This CDR3 is built from 16 residues. V gave up 4 bases and J gave up 0 bases, with 10 bases separating them. The CDR3 is CASSPDSDSGANVLTF. CDR3 nucleotides: TGCGCCAGCAGCCCGGACAGCGACTCTGGGGCCAACGTCCTGACTTTC.

This chain joins TRBV4-1 and TRBJ1-3, with 8 bases matching TRBD1. Per germline, CDR1 MGHRA and CDR2 YSYEKL. This CDR3 comprises 20 residues. V shed 1 base, J shed 2 bases, and the junction held 16 bases outside the gene matches. The CDR3 spells CASSQATRGPCPQTGNTIYF. The CDR3 coding sequence is TGCGCCAGCAGCCAAGCTACCAGGGGGCCGTGTCCCCAAACTGGAAACACCATATATTTT.

The rearrangement uses TRBV5-1 and TRBJ2-1; D not resolved. With 0 bases removed from V and 0 bases from J, the gap between germline ends came to 10 bases. This CDR3 has 16 residues. In germline, CDR1 is SGHRS, CDR2 YFSETQ. CDR3 loop: CASSLAFRYSYNEQFF. CDR3 nucleotides: TGCGCCAGCAGCTTGGCGTTTAGATACTCCTACAATGAGCAGTTCTTC. The variable domain in full, with the rest retrieved from reference TRBV5-1 and TRBJ2-1, is KAGVTQTPRYLIKTRGQQVTLSCSPISGHRSVSWYQQTPGQGLQFLFEYFSETQRNKGNFPGRFSGRQFSNSRSEMNVSTLELGDSALYLCASSLAFRYSYNEQFFGPGTRLTVL.

This chain joins TRBV16 and TRBJ1-5, with TRBD1 matching over 10 bases. The CDR3 runs 18 residues. V lost 6 bases and J lost 0; bases outside the gene matches: 11. Germline loops: CDR1 KGHSY, CDR2 FQNENV. The CDR3 loop is CASRSADRGEYSNQPQHF. In DNA form, the CDR3 reads TGTGCCAGCAGATCAGCGGACAGGGGGGAGTATAGCAATCAGCCCCAGCATTTT.

The chain recombines TRBV6-6 with TRBJ2-5, with 11 bases aligning to TRBD2. V trimming: 5 bases; J trimming: 7 bases; junction bases outside the gene matches: 12. Germline V gives CDR1 MNHNY, CDR2 SVGAGI (reference sequence). The CDR3 sequence is 16 residues long. CDR3 amino acids: CASSHGTSGGFWTQYF. CDR3 DNA: TGTGCCAGCAGTCACGGAACTAGCGGGGGATTTTGGACCCAGTACTTC.

The CDR3 sequence is CASSLRGSSRTPNYGYTF. The CDR3, as DNA: TGTGCCAGCAGTTTACGGGGGAGTTCGCGAACCCCTAACTATGGCTACACCTTC. This rearrangement joins TRBV28 to TRBJ1-2; possibly TRBD1 for D (5 bases). The CDR3 spans 18 residues. Germline V gene lookup returns CDR1 MDHEN and CDR2 SYDVKM. Trimming took 2 bases from V and 0 from J, leaving 19 bases between them.

The CDR3 sequence: CASSPSTHTDGYTF. The CDR3 DNA reads as TGTGCCAGTAGTCCGTCGACACATACGGATGGCTACACCTTC. The genes are TRBV19 and TRBJ1-2, with no clear D. Germline CDR1 LNHDA, CDR2 SQIVND (reference sequence). Trimming shortened V by 5 bases and J by 6 bases, and 16 bases separated the two germline ends. The CDR3 spans 14 residues. The full variable domain, its missing parts supplied by reference TRBV19 and TRBJ1-2, is DGGITQSPKYLFRKEGQNVTLSCEQNLNHDAMYWYRQDPGQGLRLIYYSQIVNDFQKGDIAEGYSVSREKKESFPLTVTSAQKNPTAFYLCASSPSTHTDGYTFGSGTRLTVV.

The CDR3 spells CASTFLGQGENYGYTF. The CDR3 DNA sequence: TGTGCCAGCACCTTCCTGGGACAGGGAGAGAACTATGGCTACACCTTC. This chain joins TRBV28 and TRBJ1-2; TRBD1 matches 9 bases. With V trimmed by 7 bases and J by 2 bases, 11 bases remained unmatched. The CDR3 is 16 residues long. CDR1 and CDR2 from the germline V gene are MDHEN and SYDVKM.

This clone was observed a single time. The CDR3 protein is CASSQDPTTEQDSYNEQFF. CDR3 bases: TGTGCCAGCAGCCAAGATCCGACCACCGAACAGGACTCCTACAATGAGCAGTTCTTC. The chain carries TRBV14 and TRBJ2-1, with D tentatively TRBD1 (5 bases). Between the trimmed V and J ends, which lost 0 bases and 0 bases, there was a span of 18 bases. The CDR3 spans 19 residues. Germline V lookup: CDR1 SGHDN, CDR2 FVKESK.